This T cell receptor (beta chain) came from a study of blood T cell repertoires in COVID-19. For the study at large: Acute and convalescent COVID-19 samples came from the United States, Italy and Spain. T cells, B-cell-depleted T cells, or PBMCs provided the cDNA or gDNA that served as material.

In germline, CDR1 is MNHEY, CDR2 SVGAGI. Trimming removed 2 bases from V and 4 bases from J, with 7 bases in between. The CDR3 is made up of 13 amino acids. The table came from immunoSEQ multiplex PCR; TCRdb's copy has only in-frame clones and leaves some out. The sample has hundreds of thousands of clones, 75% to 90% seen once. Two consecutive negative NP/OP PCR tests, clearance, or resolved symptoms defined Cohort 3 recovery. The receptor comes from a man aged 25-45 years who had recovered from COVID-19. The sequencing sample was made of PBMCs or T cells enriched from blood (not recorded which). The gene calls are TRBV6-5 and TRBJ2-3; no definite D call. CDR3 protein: CASSYIEADTQYF. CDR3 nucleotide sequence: TGTGCCAGCAGTTACATCGAGGCAGATACGCAGTATTTT.